Following are 16 T cell receptor beta chains from one sample sequenced in a study of a mutant IDH1 vaccine in newly diagnosed glioma. Here immunoSEQ multiplex PCR was the method, and the copy in TCRdb shows in-frame clones only, minus some. Of some 16,000 clones in the sample, around 95% were seen once. Time point described: baseline, week 1 (first vaccination visit). Treatment: pre-vaccination baseline after standard-of-care therapy. The sequenced sample was peripheral blood mononuclear cells (PBMCs), obtained from a glioma patient treated with radiotherapy, temozolomide or both. The origin of the receptors is a young woman with glioma. Some clones in this sample may be carry-over from other donors' samples.

The V call is TRBV6-4, the J call TRBJ1-4; 7 nucleotides agree with TRBD1. V shed 1 base, J shed 8 bases, and the junction held 10 bases outside the gene matches. The CDR3 spans 16 residues. The germline gives CDR1 MRHNA, CDR2 SNTAGT. The CDR3 DNA follows: TGTGCCAGCAGTGACTGGCAGGGGGGATTTGGGGAAAAACTGTTTTTT. Translation gives CASSDWQGGFGEKLFF.

V usage is TRBV30 and J usage is TRBJ2-3, with 12 positions matching TRBD2. Germline loops: CDR1 GTSNPN, CDR2 SVGIG (reference sequence). The CDR3 is 14 residues long. V was pared by 3 bases and J by 8 bases, with 6 bases of the junction left unmatched. CDR3 in amino acids: CAWRTSGGRGTQYF. The DNA for the CDR3 is TGTGCCTGGAGAACTAGCGGGGGGCGGGGTACGCAGTATTTT.

The chain is built from TRBV6-6 and TRBJ2-1; D not certain. Between the trimmed V and J ends, which lost 4 bases and 1 base, there was a span of 5 bases. The CDR3 has 13 amino acids. The V gene's germline CDR1 is MNHNY and CDR2 SVGAGI (reference sequence). The CDR3 is CASSSDSYNEQFF. CDR3 DNA sequence: TGTGCCAGCAGTTCAGATTCCTACAATGAGCAGTTCTTC.

This clone was seen once. The rearrangement uses TRBV10-3 and TRBJ2-1; TRBD1 might be the D (5 bases). This CDR3 has 13 amino acids. CDR1 and CDR2 from the germline V gene are ENHRY and SYGVKD. Trimming pared 0 bases from V and 11 bases from J, leaving 11 bases between. CDR3 region: CAISESHAGQQFF. CDR3 nucleotides: TGTGCCATCAGTGAGTCGCATGCAGGGCAGCAGTTCTTC.

The chain couples TRBV5-1 to TRBJ1-1; D remains unclear. Germline loops: CDR1 SGHRS, CDR2 YFSETQ. V was shortened by 4 bases and J by 0 bases, with 16 bases between the two germline ends. This CDR3 is built from 16 residues. The CDR3 protein is CASSPYGGTVNTEAFF. The CDR3 coding sequence is TGCGCCAGCAGCCCTTACGGAGGAACAGTGAACACTGAAGCTTTCTTT.

This sequence joins TRBV2 and TRBJ2-1; 7 positions agree with TRBD2. Trimming cost V 10 bases and J 8 bases; bases outside gene matches: 14. The CDR3 spans 14 residues. Germline V gene lookup returns CDR1 SNHLY and CDR2 FYNNEI. The CDR3 nucleotides read TGTGCCACCCGTCCTAGCGGTCTTACGGATGAGCAGTTCTTC. Translating it yields CATRPSGLTDEQFF.

The chain has TRBV25-1 and TRBJ1-4; 7 nucleotides agree with TRBD1. Per germline, CDR1 MGHDK and CDR2 SYGVNS. There are 15 residues in the CDR3. J was trimmed by 7 bases and V by 1 base; bases with no gene match: 6. The CDR3 sequence is CASSELERQGEKLFF. CDR3 sequence (DNA): TGTGCCAGCAGTGAATTGGAGCGACAGGGTGAAAAACTGTTTTTT.

The V gene is TRBV18, the J gene TRBJ1-4; 9 positions agree with TRBD1. The CDR3 extends over 22 amino acids. Germline V gene sequence: CDR1 KGHSH, CDR2 LQKENI. V dropped 3 bases and J dropped 2; count of bases not matched to a gene: 22. CDR3 sequence: CASSPNILLRDRVSQTNEKLFF. The CDR3 coding sequence is TGTGCCAGCTCACCGAACATCCTACTCCGGGACAGGGTATCCCAGACTAATGAAAAACTGTTTTTT.

The V and J genes are TRBV10-3 and TRBJ2-7, with 9 bases fitting TRBD1. Trimming took 0 bases from V and 1 from J; bases not matched to a gene: 4. Germline CDR1 ENHRY, CDR2 SYGVKD. The CDR3 length is 16 residues. CDR3 sequence: CAISESGQGLSYEQYF. The CDR3 nucleotides read TGTGCCATCAGTGAGTCTGGACAGGGGCTTTCCTACGAGCAGTACTTC.

V is TRBV5-6 and J is TRBJ2-3; TRBD2 agrees at 7 bases. In germline, CDR1 is SGHDT, CDR2 YYEEEE. V lost 2 bases to trimming and J lost 1 base; unmatched junction nucleotides: 1. The CDR3 spans 14 residues. The CDR3 nucleotides are TGTGCCAGCAGCTTACGGGAGGGCACAGATACGCAGTATTTT. Its translation is CASSLREGTDTQYF.

The count of this clone is one. The chain carries TRBV19 and TRBJ2-2, with D possibly matching TRBD2 (6 bases). CDR3 length equals 14 residues. The V and J ends lost 3 bases and 6 bases respectively, with 11 bases between them. CDR1 is LNHDA and CDR2 is SQIVND in the germline V gene (reference sequence). This CDR3 is CASSIRTSSGELFF. The CDR3 DNA reads as TGTGCCAGTAGTATTAGAACTAGCTCCGGGGAGCTGTTTTTT. The whole variable domain, remainder taken from reference TRBV19 and TRBJ2-2, is DGGITQSPKYLFRKEGQNVTLSCEQNLNHDAMYWYRQDPGQGLRLIYYSQIVNDFQKGDIAEGYSVSREKKESFPLTVTSAQKNPTAFYLCASSIRTSSGELFFGEGSRLTVL.

DNA for the CDR3: TGCAGCGTCCAGTATCCAGGGGGCGGGAACACTGAAGCTTTCTTT. This translates into CSVQYPGGGNTEAFF. V gene TRBV29-1 combines with J gene TRBJ1-1; TRBD1 agrees at 8 bases. Losses at the gene ends were 6 bases for V and 1 base for J; bases not matched to a gene: 10. This CDR3 region has 15 residues. Germline V gene lookup returns CDR1 SQVTM and CDR2 ANQGSEA.

The chain carries TRBV7-2 and TRBJ1-5; unclear D gene. V lost 4 bases, J lost 3 bases, and 16 bases lay in between. Germline V gives CDR1 SGHTA, CDR2 FQGNSA. The CDR3 is 16 amino acids. CDR3 nucleotides: TGTGCCAGCAGCTCCACTGGCGGGCATGTCAATCAGCCCCAGCATTTT. This translates into CASSSTGGHVNQPQHF. Complete variable domain (other parts from reference TRBV7-2 and TRBJ1-5): GAGVSQSPSNKVTEKGKDVELRCDPISGHTALYWYRQSLGQGLEFLIYFQGNSAPDKSGLPSDRFSAERTGGSVSTLTIQRTQQEDSAVYLCASSSTGGHVNQPQHFGDGTRLSIL.

The chain combines TRBV19 with TRBJ1-2; D not certain. The CDR3 has 13 residues. Between the trimmed V and J ends, which lost 2 bases and 5 bases, there was a span of 9 bases. Germline CDR1 is LNHDA and CDR2 is SQIVND (reference sequence). The CDR3: CASSIRTEYGYTF. The CDR3 DNA reads as TGTGCCAGTAGTATACGAACGGAATATGGCTACACCTTC.

V and J are TRBV7-9 and TRBJ2-1; 12 nucleotides match TRBD2. The V gene's germline CDR1 is SEHNR and CDR2 FQNEAQ (reference sequence). The V and J ends lost 4 bases and 4 bases, in that order; junction bases with no gene match: 2. CDR3 length: 15 amino acids. The CDR3 loop is CASSSTSGGYNEQFF. CDR3 sequence (DNA): TGTGCCAGCAGCTCCACTAGCGGGGGGTACAATGAGCAGTTCTTC.

The chain has TRBV18 and TRBJ1-2, with D uncertain. The V gene lost 2 bases and the J gene lost 1 base, with 8 bases spanning the gap. CDR3 size: 14 residues. The germline V gene has CDR1 KGHSH and CDR2 LQKENI. The CDR3 sequence: CASSPNGFNYGYTF. Here the CDR3 DNA reads TGTGCCAGCTCACCAAACGGGTTTAACTATGGCTACACCTTC.